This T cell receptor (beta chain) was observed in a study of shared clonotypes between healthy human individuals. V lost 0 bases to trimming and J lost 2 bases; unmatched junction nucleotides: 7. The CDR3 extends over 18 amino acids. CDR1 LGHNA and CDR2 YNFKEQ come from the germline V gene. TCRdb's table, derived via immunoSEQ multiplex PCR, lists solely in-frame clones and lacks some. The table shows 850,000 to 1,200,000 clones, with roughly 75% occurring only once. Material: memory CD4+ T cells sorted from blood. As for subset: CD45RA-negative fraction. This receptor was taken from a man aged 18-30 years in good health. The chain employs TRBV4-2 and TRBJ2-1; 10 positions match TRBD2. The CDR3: CASSQEKSGRGTYNEQFF. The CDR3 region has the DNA TGTGCCAGCAGCCAAGAAAAGAGCGGGAGGGGAACCTACAATGAGCAGTTCTTC.